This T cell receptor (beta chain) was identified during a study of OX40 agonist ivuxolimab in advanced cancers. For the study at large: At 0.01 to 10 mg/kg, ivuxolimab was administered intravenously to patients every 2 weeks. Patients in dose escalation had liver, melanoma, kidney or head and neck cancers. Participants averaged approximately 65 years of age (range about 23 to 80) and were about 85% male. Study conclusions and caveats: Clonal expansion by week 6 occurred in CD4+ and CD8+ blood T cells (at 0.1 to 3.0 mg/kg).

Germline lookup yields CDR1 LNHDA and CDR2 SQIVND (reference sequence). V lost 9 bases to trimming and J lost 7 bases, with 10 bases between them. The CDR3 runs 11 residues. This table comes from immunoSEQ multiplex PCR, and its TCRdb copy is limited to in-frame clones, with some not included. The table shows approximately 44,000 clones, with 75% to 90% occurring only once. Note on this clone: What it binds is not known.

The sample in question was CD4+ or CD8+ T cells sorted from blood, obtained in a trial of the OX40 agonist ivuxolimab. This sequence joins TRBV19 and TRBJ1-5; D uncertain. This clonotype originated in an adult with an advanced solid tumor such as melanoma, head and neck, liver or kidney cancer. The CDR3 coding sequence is TGTGCCAGGCTAAGACGACAGCCCCAGCATTTT. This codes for CARLRRQPQHF.